This paragraph covers one TCR beta chain sequence. The antigen is unknown. The sample comes from a study of cytomegalovirus exposure and HLA in healthy donors. Study conclusions and caveats: The study found most TCR sequences rare, yet found some public TCRs in many donors. Sequencing depth across donors, presence/absence analyses assumed, was roughly uniform.

With 60 Vbeta and 13 Jbeta primers, the PCR was carried out. Libraries were prepared by immunoSEQ multiplex PCR; TCRdb keeps only in-frame clonotypes and omits some of them. The data hold about 120,000 clones, with over 60% observed a single time. The V segment lost 1 base and the J segment 6 bases; nucleotides outside the gene matches: 8. The CDR3 is 15 residues long. CDR1 is MGHRA, CDR2 YSYEKL, per germline. V and J are TRBV4-1 and TRBJ2-7; 8 bases are a match to TRBD2. The TCR sequence derives from a man between 18 and 35 years old in good health and CMV-seropositive. Sequences were obtained from PBMCs. CDR3 coding DNA: TGCGCCAGCAGCCAAGGTCCCCCGGGAGGGGGCGAGCAGTACTTC. It is translated as CASSQGPPGGGEQYF.